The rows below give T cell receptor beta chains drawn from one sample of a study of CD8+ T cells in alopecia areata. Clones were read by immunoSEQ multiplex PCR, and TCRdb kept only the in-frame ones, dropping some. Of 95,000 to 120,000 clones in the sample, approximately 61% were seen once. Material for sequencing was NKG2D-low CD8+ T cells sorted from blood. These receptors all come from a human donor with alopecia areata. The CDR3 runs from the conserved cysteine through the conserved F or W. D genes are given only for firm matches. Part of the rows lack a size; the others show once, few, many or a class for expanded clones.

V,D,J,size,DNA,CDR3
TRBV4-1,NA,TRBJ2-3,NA,TGCGCCAGCAGCCTTGTCCTCCCAGATACGCAGTATTTT,CASSLVLPDTQYF
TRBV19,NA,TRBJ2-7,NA,TGTGCCAGTAGTATCTCACCAGGGACCTACGAGCAGTACTTC,CASSISPGTYEQYF
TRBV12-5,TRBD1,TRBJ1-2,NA,TGTGCTAGTGGTTTGTGGACAGGGGCTGGCTACACCTTC,CASGLWTGAGYTF
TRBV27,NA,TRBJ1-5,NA,TGTGCCAGCAGTTCGCACGCGGACAGCTGGAATCAGCCCCAGCATTTT,CASSSHADSWNQPQHF
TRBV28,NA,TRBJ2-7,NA,TGTGCCAGCAGTTTGAGCACTAGGAGGGGATTCCCCAGGCAGTACTTC,CASSLSTRRGFPRQYF
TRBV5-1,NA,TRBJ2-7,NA,TGCGCCAGCAGCTTGGAGAGGTTTACCTACGAGCAGTACTTC,CASSLERFTYEQYF
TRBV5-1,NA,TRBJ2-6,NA,TGCGCCAGCAGCTTTGGTGTTTCTGGGGCCAACGTCCTGACTTTC,CASSFGVSGANVLTF
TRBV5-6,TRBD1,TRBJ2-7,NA,TGTGCCAGCAGCTTGGAGGGACAGGCCTACGAGCAGTACTTC,CASSLEGQAYEQYF
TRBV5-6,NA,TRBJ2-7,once,TGTGCCAGCAGCTTGGGGGCTACTCTCGAGCAGTACTTC,CASSLGATLEQYF
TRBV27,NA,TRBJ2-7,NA,TGTGCCACCCAGGGGGGGGACAAACCTCTGGGCGAGCAGTACTTC,CATQGGDKPLGEQYF
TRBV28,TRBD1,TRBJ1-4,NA,TGTGCCAGCAGTTACGAAACAGGGGATGGGGAAAAACTGTTTTTT,CASSYETGDGEKLFF
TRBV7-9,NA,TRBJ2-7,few,TGTGCCAGCACCTCGGGAATGGGCTACGAGCAGTACTTC,CASTSGMGYEQYF
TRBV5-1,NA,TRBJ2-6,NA,TGCGCCAGCAGCCTAGGTCTTGGGGCCAACGTCCTGACTTTC,CASSLGLGANVLTF